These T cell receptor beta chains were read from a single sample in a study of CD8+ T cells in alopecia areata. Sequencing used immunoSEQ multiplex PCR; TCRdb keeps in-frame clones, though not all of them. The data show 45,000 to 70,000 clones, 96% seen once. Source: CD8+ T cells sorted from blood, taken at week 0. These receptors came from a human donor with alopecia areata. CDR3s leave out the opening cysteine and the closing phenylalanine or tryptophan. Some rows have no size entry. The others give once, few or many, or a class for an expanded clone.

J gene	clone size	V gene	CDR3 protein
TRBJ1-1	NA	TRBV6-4	ASSSTGTNTEAF
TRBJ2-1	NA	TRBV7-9	ASSLVNEQF
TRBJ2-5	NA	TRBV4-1	ASSQDGVGETQY
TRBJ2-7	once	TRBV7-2	ASSPDRASYEQY
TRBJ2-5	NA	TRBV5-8	ASSLRQGQETQY
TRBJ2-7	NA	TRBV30	AWSDIRGYEQY
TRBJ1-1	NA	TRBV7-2	ASRWVNTEAF
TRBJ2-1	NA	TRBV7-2	ASSLLGGSYNEQF
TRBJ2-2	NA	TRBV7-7	ASSPGQGKANTGELF
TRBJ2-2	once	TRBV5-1	ASSPETSGGPPVINTGELF
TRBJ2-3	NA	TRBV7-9	ASLAGSTGGSLY
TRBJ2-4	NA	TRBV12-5	ASGPGQGRNIQY
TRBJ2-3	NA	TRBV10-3	AITKDPVGTQY
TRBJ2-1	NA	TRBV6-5	ASSSDSGIYNEQF
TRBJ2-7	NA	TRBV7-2	ASRSTSAIYEQY
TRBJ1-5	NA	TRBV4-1	ASSQRDRGNQPQH
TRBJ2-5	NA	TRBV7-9	ASSLVGLQETQY
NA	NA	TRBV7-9	ASSLAWSEGAYEQY
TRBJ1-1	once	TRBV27	ASSLSWRQGVNTEAF
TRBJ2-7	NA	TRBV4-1	ASSQDPAGGADEQY
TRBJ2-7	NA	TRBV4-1	ASSQEGAYEQY
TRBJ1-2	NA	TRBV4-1	ASSQDGNGYT
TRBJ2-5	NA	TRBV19	ASSRPGQGRQETQY
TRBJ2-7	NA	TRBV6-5	ASGSDSYEQY
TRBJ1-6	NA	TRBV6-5	ASSPEDGNSPLH
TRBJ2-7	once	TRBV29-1	SVADSPTSYEQY
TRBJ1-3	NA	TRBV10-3	AISLGQSSGNTIY
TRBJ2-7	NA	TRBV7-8	ASSSARGAVGSYEQY
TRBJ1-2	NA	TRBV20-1	SAWGDGGYT
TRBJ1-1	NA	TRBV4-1	ASSQDRETGDLEAF
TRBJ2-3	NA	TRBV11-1	ASSSSRGMGGRGDTQY
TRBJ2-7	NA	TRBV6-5	ASSLGQTYEQY
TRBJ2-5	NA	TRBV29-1	SVEGRGETQY
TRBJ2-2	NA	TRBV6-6	ASSFRDRELIGELF
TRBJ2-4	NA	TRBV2	ASTLRLAPKNIQY
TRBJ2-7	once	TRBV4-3	ASSQDPGSYEQY
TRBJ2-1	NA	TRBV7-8	ASSRDLQGATNEQF
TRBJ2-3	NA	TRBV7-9	ASSLALDVTDTQY
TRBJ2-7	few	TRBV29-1	SVEGVQGITSYEQY
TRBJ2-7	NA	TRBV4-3	ASSQGRLGPNEQY
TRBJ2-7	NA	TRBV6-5	ASSPGTAYEQY
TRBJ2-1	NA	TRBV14	ASSPLSVTSGGAQGDEQF
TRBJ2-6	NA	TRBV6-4	ASGPGTGGSGANVLT
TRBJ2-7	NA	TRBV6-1	ASTGSRGEYEQY
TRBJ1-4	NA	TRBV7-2	ASSFTGDEKLF
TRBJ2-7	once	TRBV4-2	ASSQEGQGPSYEQY
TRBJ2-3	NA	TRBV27	ASSSTPYTDTQY
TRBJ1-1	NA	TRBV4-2	ASSHLLEDRDGAF
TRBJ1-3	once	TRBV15	ATSRDMGAGNTIY
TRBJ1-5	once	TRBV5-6	ASSLQGGDQPQH